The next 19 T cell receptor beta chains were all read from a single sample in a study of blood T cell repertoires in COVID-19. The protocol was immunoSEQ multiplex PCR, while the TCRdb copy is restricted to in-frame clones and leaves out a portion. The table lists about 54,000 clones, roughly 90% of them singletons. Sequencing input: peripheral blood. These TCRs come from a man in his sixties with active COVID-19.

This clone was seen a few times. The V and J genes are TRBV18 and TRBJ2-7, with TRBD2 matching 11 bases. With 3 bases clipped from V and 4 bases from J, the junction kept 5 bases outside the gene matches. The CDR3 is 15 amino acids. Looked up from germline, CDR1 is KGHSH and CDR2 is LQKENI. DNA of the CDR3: TGTGCCAGCTCACCTCGGACTAGCGGGCTATACGAGCAGTACTTC. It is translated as CASSPRTSGLYEQYF.

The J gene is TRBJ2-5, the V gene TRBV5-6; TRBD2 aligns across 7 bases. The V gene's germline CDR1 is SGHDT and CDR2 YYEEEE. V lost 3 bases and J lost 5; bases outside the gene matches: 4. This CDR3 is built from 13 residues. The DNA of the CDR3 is TGTGCCAGCAGCTGGACTAGGGGCGAGACCCAGTACTTC. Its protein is CASSWTRGETQYF.

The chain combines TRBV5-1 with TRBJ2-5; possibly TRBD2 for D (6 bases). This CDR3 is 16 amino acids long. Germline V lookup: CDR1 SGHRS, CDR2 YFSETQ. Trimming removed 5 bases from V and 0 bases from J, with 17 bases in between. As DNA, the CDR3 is TGCGCCAGCAGTCGAGCGGGTAACACTTACCAAGAGACCCAGTACTTC. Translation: CASSRAGNTYQETQYF.

The chain's CDR3 is CSVERGNYEQYF. DNA of the CDR3: TGCAGCGTTGAGAGGGGGAACTACGAGCAGTACTTC. The chain recombines TRBV29-1 with TRBJ2-7; TRBD1 might be the D (6 bases). CDR3 length: 12 residues. Per the germline V gene, CDR1 is SQVTM and CDR2 is ANQGSEA. The V and J ends lost 3 bases and 3 bases respectively, with 9 bases between them.

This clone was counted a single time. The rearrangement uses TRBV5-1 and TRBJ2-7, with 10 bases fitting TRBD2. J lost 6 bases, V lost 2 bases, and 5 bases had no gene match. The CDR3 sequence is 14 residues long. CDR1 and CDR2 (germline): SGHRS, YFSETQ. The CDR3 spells CASSFTSGKGEQYF. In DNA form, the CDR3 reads TGCGCCAGCAGCTTTACTAGCGGGAAGGGCGAGCAGTACTTC.

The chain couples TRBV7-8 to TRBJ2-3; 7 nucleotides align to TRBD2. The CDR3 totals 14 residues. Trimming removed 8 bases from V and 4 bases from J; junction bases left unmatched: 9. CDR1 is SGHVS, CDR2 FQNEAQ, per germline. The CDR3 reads CASRSGRVADTQYF. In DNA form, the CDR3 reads TGTGCCAGCCGCAGTGGGAGGGTGGCAGATACGCAGTATTTT.

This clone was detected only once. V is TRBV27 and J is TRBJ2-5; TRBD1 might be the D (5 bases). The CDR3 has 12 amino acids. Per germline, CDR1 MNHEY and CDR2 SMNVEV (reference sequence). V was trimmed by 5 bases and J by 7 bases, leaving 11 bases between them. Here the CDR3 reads CASSQGMGTQYF. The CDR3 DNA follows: TGTGCCAGCAGTCAGGGTATGGGGACCCAGTACTTC.

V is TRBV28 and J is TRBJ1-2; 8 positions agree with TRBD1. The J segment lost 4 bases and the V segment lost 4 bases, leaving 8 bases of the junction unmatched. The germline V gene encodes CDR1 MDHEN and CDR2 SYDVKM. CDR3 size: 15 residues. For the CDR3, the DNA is TGTGCCAGCAGTTCGGGACAGGACAAGGGCTATGGCTACACCTTC. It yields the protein CASSSGQDKGYGYTF.

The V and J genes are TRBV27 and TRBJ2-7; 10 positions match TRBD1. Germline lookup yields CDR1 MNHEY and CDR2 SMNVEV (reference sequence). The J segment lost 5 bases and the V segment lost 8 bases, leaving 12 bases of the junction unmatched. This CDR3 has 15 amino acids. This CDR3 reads CASLYDRGRMNEQYF. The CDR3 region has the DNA TGTGCCAGCCTATATGACAGGGGGCGGATGAACGAGCAGTACTTC.

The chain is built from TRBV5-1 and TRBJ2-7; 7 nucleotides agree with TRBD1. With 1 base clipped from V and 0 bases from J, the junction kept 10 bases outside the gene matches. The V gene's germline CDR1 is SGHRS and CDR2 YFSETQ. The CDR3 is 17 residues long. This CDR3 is CASSLWVYRGLSYEQYF. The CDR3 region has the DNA TGCGCCAGCAGCTTGTGGGTATACAGGGGCCTCTCCTACGAGCAGTACTTC. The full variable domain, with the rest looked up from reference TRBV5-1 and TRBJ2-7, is KAGVTQTPRYLIKTRGQQVTLSCSPISGHRSVSWYQQTPGQGLQFLFEYFSETQRNKGNFPGRFSGRQFSNSRSEMNVSTLELGDSALYLCASSLWVYRGLSYEQYFGPGTRLTVT.

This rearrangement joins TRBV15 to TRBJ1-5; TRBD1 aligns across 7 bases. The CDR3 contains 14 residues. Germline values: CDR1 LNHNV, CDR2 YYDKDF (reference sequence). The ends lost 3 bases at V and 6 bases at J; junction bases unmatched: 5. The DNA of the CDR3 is TGTGCCACCAGCAGTAGACAGGGAGGTCAGCCCCAGCATTTT. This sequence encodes CATSSRQGGQPQHF. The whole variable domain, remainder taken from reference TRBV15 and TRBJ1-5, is DAMVIQNPRYQVTQFGKPVTLSCSQTLNHNVMYWYQQKSSQAPKLLFHYYDKDFNNEADTPDNFQSRRPNTSFCFLDIRSPGLGDTAMYLCATSSRQGGQPQHFGDGTRLSIL.

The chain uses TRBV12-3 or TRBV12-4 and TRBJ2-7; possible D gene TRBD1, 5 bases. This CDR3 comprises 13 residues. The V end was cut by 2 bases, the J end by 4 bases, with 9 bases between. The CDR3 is CASSLQGGYEQYF. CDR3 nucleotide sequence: TGTGCCAGCAGTTTACAGGGTGGGTACGAGCAGTACTTC.

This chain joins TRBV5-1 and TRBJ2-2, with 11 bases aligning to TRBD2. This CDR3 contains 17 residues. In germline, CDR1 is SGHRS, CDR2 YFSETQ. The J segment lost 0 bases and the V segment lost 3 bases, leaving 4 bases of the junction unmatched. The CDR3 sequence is CASSSMTSGTNTGELFF. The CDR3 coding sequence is TGCGCCAGCAGCTCTATGACTAGCGGGACGAACACCGGGGAGCTGTTTTTT.

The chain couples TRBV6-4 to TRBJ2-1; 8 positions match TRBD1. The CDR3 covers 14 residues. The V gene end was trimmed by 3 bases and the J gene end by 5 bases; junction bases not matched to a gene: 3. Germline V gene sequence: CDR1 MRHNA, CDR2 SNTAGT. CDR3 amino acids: CASSDGQGNNEQFF. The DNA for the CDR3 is TGTGCCAGCAGTGATGGACAGGGCAACAATGAGCAGTTCTTC.

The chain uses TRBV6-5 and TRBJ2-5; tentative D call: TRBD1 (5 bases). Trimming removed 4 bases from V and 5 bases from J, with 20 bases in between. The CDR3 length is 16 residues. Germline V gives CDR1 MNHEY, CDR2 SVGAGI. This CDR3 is CASSLIPPRARETQYF. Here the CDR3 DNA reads TGTGCCAGCAGTTTAATCCCCCCCAGGGCCCGTGAGACCCAGTACTTC.

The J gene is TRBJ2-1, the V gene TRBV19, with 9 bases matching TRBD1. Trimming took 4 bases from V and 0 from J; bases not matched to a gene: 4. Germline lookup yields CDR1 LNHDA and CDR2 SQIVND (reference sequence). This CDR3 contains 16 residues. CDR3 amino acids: CASSRQTGGSYNEQFF. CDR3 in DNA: TGTGCCAGTAGTAGACAGACAGGGGGCTCCTACAATGAGCAGTTCTTC.

The CDR3 protein is CASSLPDSLWFTEAFF. CDR3 nucleotide sequence: TGTGCCAGCAGCTTACCGGACAGTCTCTGGTTCACTGAAGCTTTCTTT. The chain combines TRBV7-9 with TRBJ1-1, with TRBD1 as a possible D gene (6 bases). There are 16 residues in the CDR3. Germline CDR1 and CDR2: SEHNR and FQNEAQ (reference sequence). The V and J ends lost 2 bases and 4 bases respectively, with 17 bases between them.

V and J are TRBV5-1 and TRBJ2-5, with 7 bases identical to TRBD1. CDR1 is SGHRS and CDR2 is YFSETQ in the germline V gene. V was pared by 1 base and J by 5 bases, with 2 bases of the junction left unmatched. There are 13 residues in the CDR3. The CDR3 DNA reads TGCGCCAGCAGCTTGACAGGGGTGGAGACCCAGTACTTC. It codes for CASSLTGVETQYF.

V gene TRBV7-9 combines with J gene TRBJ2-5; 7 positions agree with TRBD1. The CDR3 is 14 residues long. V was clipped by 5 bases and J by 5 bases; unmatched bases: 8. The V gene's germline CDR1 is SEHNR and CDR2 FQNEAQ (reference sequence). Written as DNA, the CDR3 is TGTGCCAGCAGCCCCGGGACAGTCAGTGAGACCCAGTACTTC. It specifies CASSPGTVSETQYF.